This T cell receptor beta chain was profiled in a study of regulatory T cells in long-lasting Graves disease. Study in general: Less than 3 months of antithyroid drugs had been taken by newly diagnosed Graves' patients.

Sample time point: newly diagnosed GD, antithyroid drugs for less than 3 months. Generation of the TCR library employed RNA extracted from PBMCs. This clonotype was counted at least ten times. V lost 0 bases, J lost 2 bases, and 1 base stayed unmatched. Germline V CDR1 and CDR2: MNHEY, SVGAGI. This CDR3 is 15 amino acids long. The authors built TCR beta libraries using iRepertoire HTBI primers and Arm-PCR of CDR3 regions. TCRdb re-derived calls from the multiplex PCR reads in MiXCR, one entry per CDR3 protein. This table holds 450,000 to 600,000 distinct CDR3 sequences, roughly 13% found once. The same data also contributed to another study, on T cells in Graves' hyperthyroidism and ophthalmopathy.

The TCR comes from a man between 25 and 39 years old with Graves disease. Here the sequenced sample was peripheral blood mononuclear cells (PBMCs), taken at new diagnosis, from a patient treated with antithyroid drugs. The chain is built from TRBV6-5 and TRBJ2-3, with 8 positions matching TRBD2. The CDR3 sequence: CASSYSAGVTDTQYF. CDR3 coding DNA: TGTGCCAGCAGTTACTCAGCGGGGGTCACAGATACGCAGTATTTT.